These 9 T cell receptor beta chains were sequenced from one sample in a study of OX40 agonist ivuxolimab in advanced cancers. The protocol was immunoSEQ multiplex PCR, while the TCRdb copy is restricted to in-frame clones and leaves out a portion. This sample yields approximately 50,000 clones, of which approximately 83% are seen a single time; about an eighth belongs to the top ten. The sample consisted of CD4+ or CD8+ T cells sorted from blood, taken in a trial of the OX40 agonist ivuxolimab. The receptors here all came from an adult with an advanced solid tumor such as melanoma, head and neck, liver or kidney cancer.

The CDR3 bases are TGCGCCAGCAGCTTGTATTACAGGGCCTATTCACCCCTCCACTTT. This sequence encodes CASSLYYRAYSPLHF. The V gene is TRBV5-1, the J gene TRBJ1-6, with TRBD1 as a possible D gene (6 bases). Germline V gives CDR1 SGHRS, CDR2 YFSETQ. This CDR3 is 15 amino acids long. The V end was cut by 1 base, the J end by 8 bases, with 13 bases between.

The chain combines TRBV6-5 with TRBJ2-5, with D perhaps given as TRBD1 or TRBD2 (5 bases each). Trimming left V 8 bases short and J 5 bases short, with 18 bases between. Germline assignment: CDR1 MNHEY and CDR2 SVGAGI. The length of the CDR3 is 14 residues. The CDR3 loop is CASGVGGSVETQYF. CDR3 nucleotide sequence: TGTGCCAGCGGAGTTGGGGGTTCGGTGGAGACCCAGTACTTC.

The chain carries TRBV7-3 and TRBJ2-2; unclear D gene. V lost 1 base to trimming and J lost 0 bases, with 18 bases between them. This CDR3 spans 19 amino acids. CDR1 is SGHTA, CDR2 FQGTGA, per germline. CDR3 in DNA: TGTGCCAGCAGCTTAAGCAGCCAGCACTCCTCGGCGAACACCGGGGAGCTGTTTTTT. Protein: CASSLSSQHSSANTGELFF.

This chain connects TRBV19 to TRBJ2-7; no clear D. CDR3 size: 14 residues. Trimming shortened V by 4 bases and J by 1 base, and 11 bases separated the two germline ends. Germline CDR1 reads LNHDA; CDR2 reads SQIVND (reference sequence). This CDR3 reads CASSRSSGSYEQYF. The CDR3 nucleotides are TGTGCCAGTAGTAGATCTTCAGGATCCTACGAGCAGTACTTC. Together with reference TRBV19 and TRBJ2-7, the CDR3 gives the full variable domain: DGGITQSPKYLFRKEGQNVTLSCEQNLNHDAMYWYRQDPGQGLRLIYYSQIVNDFQKGDIAEGYSVSREKKESFPLTVTSAQKNPTAFYLCASSRSSGSYEQYFGPGTRLTVT.

The chain recombines TRBV14 with TRBJ2-5; 10 bases map to TRBD1. V lost 0 bases, J lost 4 bases, and 8 bases stayed unmatched. Germline V gene data show CDR1 as SGHDN and CDR2 as FVKESK. This CDR3 has 17 amino acids. The CDR3 loop is CASSQEVRDRGPETQYF. DNA of the CDR3: TGTGCCAGCAGCCAAGAAGTCAGGGACAGGGGTCCAGAGACCCAGTACTTC.

CDR3 sequence: CASIEMNTEAFF. CDR3 coding DNA: TGTGCCAGCATTGAGATGAACACTGAAGCTTTCTTT. The chain couples TRBV28 to TRBJ1-1, with D uncertain. The V end was cut by 7 bases, the J end by 0 bases, with 6 bases between. Germline V lookup: CDR1 MDHEN, CDR2 SYDVKM. The CDR3 contains 12 residues.

In its sample, this clone was seen once. This chain connects TRBV18 to TRBJ2-4; D not resolved. The CDR3 length is 14 residues. Looked up from germline, CDR1 is KGHSH and CDR2 is LQKENI. With 2 bases removed from V and 6 bases from J, the gap between germline ends came to 11 bases. As DNA, the CDR3 is TGTGCCAGCTCACCAAGGCAGGCAGCAAACATTCAGTACTTC. It specifies CASSPRQAANIQYF.

The chain uses TRBV19 and TRBJ1-1, with D possibly TRBD1 on 5 matching bases. Trimming removed 5 bases from V and 0 bases from J, with 10 bases in between. CDR3 length: 14 residues. Germline V gene lookup returns CDR1 LNHDA and CDR2 SQIVND (reference sequence). CDR3 sequence reads: CASSPLTVNTEAFF. The CDR3 region has the DNA TGTGCCAGTAGTCCACTGACAGTGAACACTGAAGCTTTCTTT.

The chain employs TRBV7-2 and TRBJ2-3; TRBD1 matches 8 bases. The trim removed 4 bases at V and 2 bases at J, leaving 8 bases unmatched. This CDR3 is 16 amino acids long. Germline V CDR1 and CDR2: SGHTA, FQGNSA. The CDR3 is CASSSRQGSYTDTQYF. CDR3 DNA: TGTGCCAGCAGCTCTAGACAGGGGTCCTACACAGATACGCAGTATTTT. The whole variable domain, filled in from reference TRBV7-2 and TRBJ2-3, reads GAGVSQSPSNKVTEKGKDVELRCDPISGHTALYWYRQSLGQGLEFLIYFQGNSAPDKSGLPSDRFSAERTGGSVSTLTIQRTQQEDSAVYLCASSSRQGSYTDTQYFGPGTRLTVL.